The present entry profiles one T cell receptor beta chain with its context. Assay: immunoSEQ multiplex PCR; the TCRdb copy retains only in-frame clones and omits some. The table includes fewer than 350,000 clones, 85% detected once. These data are taken from a study of blood T cell repertoires in COVID-19. Germline V gene lookup returns CDR1 MNHEY and CDR2 SMNVEV (reference sequence). V shed 7 bases, J shed 8 bases, and the junction held 9 bases outside the gene matches. CDR3 length: 14 amino acids. Input material: PBMCs or T cells enriched from blood (not recorded which). This chain links TRBV27 with TRBJ2-3; TRBD2 matches at 10 bases. The source is a woman aged 50 to 65 who had recovered from COVID-19. CDR3 in DNA: TGTGCCAGCACCACGAGCGGGGGGGCCGTTACGCAGTATTTT. As protein: CASTTSGGAVTQYF.